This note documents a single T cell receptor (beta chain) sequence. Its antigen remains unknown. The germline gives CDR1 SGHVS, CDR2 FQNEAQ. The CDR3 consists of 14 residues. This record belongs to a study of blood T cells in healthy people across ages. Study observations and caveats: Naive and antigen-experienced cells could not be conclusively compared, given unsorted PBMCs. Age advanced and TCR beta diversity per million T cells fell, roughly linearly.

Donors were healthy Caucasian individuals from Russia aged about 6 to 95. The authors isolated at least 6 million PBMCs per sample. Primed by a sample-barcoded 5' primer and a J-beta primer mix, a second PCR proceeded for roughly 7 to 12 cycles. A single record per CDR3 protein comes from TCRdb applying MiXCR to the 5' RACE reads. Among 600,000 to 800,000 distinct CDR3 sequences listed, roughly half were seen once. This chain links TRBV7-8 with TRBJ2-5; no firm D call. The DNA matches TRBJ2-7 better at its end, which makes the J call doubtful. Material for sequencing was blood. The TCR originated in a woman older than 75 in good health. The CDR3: CASSSRAGYYEQYF. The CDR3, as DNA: TGTGCCAGCAGCTCACGAGCTGGATACTACGAGCAGTACTTC.